This T cell receptor (beta chain) was recovered during a study of shared clonotypes between healthy human individuals (dated by TCRdb to 2018 to 2020). Context from the whole study: A couple of women and a few men aged 18 to 49 years were included in the cohort. Per donor, three plates each were used for CD4 naive and CD4 memory, two for CD8 naive, and one for CD8 memory. To increase sequencing depth and limit assay-specific biases, TCR repertoire library preparation and sequencing were carried out by different laboratories using diverse techniques. To estimate repertoire size and how much clonotypes are shared between individuals, the study performed deep sequencing of blood TCR repertoires from roughly five healthy adults. Between about 0.8 and 8.9 billion PBMCs per donor were obtained by leukapheresis. Points the paper makes about the study in general: Sampling was restricted to blood, and TCR repertoires in tissues likely differ from the TCR repertoires found in blood. When a handful of donors were compared, the shared fraction of clonotypes was about 5.4% for naive CD4, around 3.6% for naive CD8, roughly 2.5% for memory CD4, and 0.35% to 0.4% for memory CD8. Naive subsets generally had larger estimated clonotype richness than memory subsets. Clonotypes shared by all four sorted-subset donors showed higher generation probabilities than non-shared clonotypes. Because the study included only a small number of donors, the genetic and exposure-history diversity represented was limited. Even with the large sequencing depth, rarefaction of the sorted-subset datasets indicated that sequencing was incomplete. Based on pairwise subsampling, the degree of clonotype sharing among donors was expected to be affected by sequencing depth.

Donors were healthy HIV-negative adults with no recently reported acute infections or vaccinations. Only Caucasian adults living in Nashville, Tennessee, USA were represented among the donors. CD4+ T cells were enriched by magnetic negative selection; naive cells were then positively selected on CD45RA, and the negative fraction formed the memory subset. After blood collection by leukapheresis, PBMCs were isolated using Ficoll-Histopaque density gradient centrifugation and then cryopreserved in the vapor phase of liquid nitrogen. Purity and quantity of every magnetically sorted T cell population were checked by analytical flow cytometry. From each sorted fraction, genomic DNA was isolated and quantified by UV absorbance on a Nanodrop 2000c. A note on this clone: Its antigen target is currently unknown. No qualities accompany the bases; no much larger clone lies one base away.

CDR1 and CDR2, per the germline V gene, are ENHRY and SYGVKD. The CDR3, cysteine through phenylalanine, is 15 amino acids long. Only CDR3 DNA is held: 45 bases, read in frame from base 1. V lost 6 bases and J lost 5 bases; the stretch between them is 20 bases long. TCR CDR3 regions were amplified from genomic DNA by multiplex PCR using the deep immunoSEQ assay. For each cell subset, the extracted genomic DNA was distributed evenly across all wells of several immunoSEQ 96-well plates, and each plate served as one replicate. For sorted subsets, approximately 200 ng of genomic DNA, equivalent to some 33,000 T cell genomes, went into each replicate PCR. The purified libraries were quantified using a Qubit 3.0 fluorometer, sized with a Bioanalyzer 2100, and then quantified again using the KAPA Library Quantification kit. Every immunoSEQ 96-well plate was sequenced on a dedicated single-read 150-cycle Illumina NextSeq 550 flow cell. On the study's bioinformatics: Because the immunoSEQ output included only junctional sequences and no quality scores, the filtering could not be the same as the filtering used for full-length reads. Sequences were annotated with PyIR, a Python wrapper for IgBLAST v1.9, using IMGT germline references to assign V/J genes and CDR3. Any read was removed if the V/J assignment was weak (E-value above 1e-6), the CDR3 was missing, or the read contained stop codons, out-of-frame junctions, or ambiguous translated residues. V3J clonotypes were defined as sequences sharing an identical inferred V gene, J gene, and CDR3 amino acid sequence. To compute the percentage overlap between repertoires, the number of shared unique clonotypes was divided by the size of the smaller repertoire. Repertoire richness was assessed with RTK rarefaction, the Chao1 estimator, and Recon v2.1 estimates of unobserved clonotypes. Generation probabilities were computed with OLGA for all TCRbeta clonotypes obtained by the gDNA method from four donors. TCRdb retrieved this table from immuneACCESS and kept in-frame rearrangements only. Not all clones are present; in checked studies, unresolved V genes account for under half, and no reason is known for the remainder. Clone size and the V and J calls come from that table; the DNA yielded D and trimming. The sample table holds approximately 1,500,000 clones, of which over 95% were seen once. About 1.2% of the sample belongs to the ten largest clones.

The sequence links TRBV10-3 to TRBJ2-7; TRBD2 is perhaps the D gene, given 5 matching bases. Sequenced sample: naive CD4+ T cells sorted from blood. The intended sense of this specimen's cell subset or site label: CD45RA+ positively selected. This clonotype originated in a man aged 25-45 years in good health. The DNA sequence is as follows: TGTGCCATCAGCCCCTCGAGGGTAGGTTTCGACGAGCAGTACTTC. Its protein reads: CAISPSRVGFDEQYF.